This T cell receptor (beta chain) was found in a study of type 1 regulatory T cells. The CDR3 contains 16 residues. V was clipped by 2 bases and J by 0 bases, with 10 bases between them. Germline loops: CDR1 KGHSH, CDR2 LQKENI. TCRdb re-derived calls from the reads in MiXCR, one entry per CDR3 protein. This table has about 62,000 distinct CDR3 sequences, approximately 60% appearing once. Study-wide points: Compared with non-type 1 regulatory T cells, type 1 regulatory T cells showed a more restricted TCR repertoire.

Remarks on this clonotype: Antigen specificity is unknown.

This receptor was taken from a human donor in good health. The sample was cultured non-Tr1 T cells, either the whole culture or a sorted T cell fraction (not recorded which). V gene TRBV18 combines with J gene TRBJ2-2; D is uncertain. The CDR3 sequence: CASSPLAGANTGELFF. As DNA, the CDR3 is TGTGCCAGCTCACCATTAGCAGGAGCGAACACCGGGGAGCTGTTTTTT.